These 31 T cell receptor beta chains were all obtained from the same sample, sequenced in a study of spatial heterogeneity in lung cancer (dated by TCRdb to about 2019). Overall results and qualifications from the work: A correlation was observed between the number of expanded intratumoral alpha and beta TCRs and the tumor nonsynonymous mutation count.

Explained via the paper, the time point label denotes: sample taken at primary tumor resection. These TCRs' antigens remain unknown. Libraries were prepared through 5' RACE. The sequencing machine was a NextSeq 500. Through fastp at Q25 and MiXCR, TCRdb rebuilt clones from the public reads, retaining in-frame beta chains. Rows matching on CDR3 protein sequence are summarized as one entry with the most common DNA and genes. The sample contains tens of thousands of distinct CDR3 sequences, about a sixth of them found a single time. The top ten clonotypes cover over 25% of the sample. The material sequenced was lung tumor tissue, taken at surgery. These receptors were collected from a female donor with early-stage non-small cell lung cancer.

This clonotype was seen ten or more times. The chain combines TRBV4-2 with TRBJ1-1; D uncertain. Trimming stripped 0 bases from V and 0 bases from J, with 5 bases between. Germline CDR1 is LGHNA and CDR2 is YNFKEQ. This CDR3 spans 14 amino acids. The CDR3 is CASSQEQLNTEAFF. DNA of the CDR3: TGTGCCAGCAGCCAAGAACAGTTGAACACTGAAGCTTTCTTT.

This clonotype has a handful of counts. The J gene is TRBJ2-3, the V gene TRBV4-2; 7 nucleotides align to TRBD2. Germline trimming cut 0 bases from V and 11 bases from J; bases unmatched to any gene: 14. Germline CDR1 and CDR2: LGHNA and YNFKEQ. The length of the CDR3 is 16 residues. The DNA of the CDR3 is TGTGCCAGCAGCCAAGAAGCTGGCGGGAGAGTGAGGGTGCAGTATTTT. As protein: CASSQEAGGRVRVQYF.

This clonotype was seen repeatedly, ten times or more. V and J are TRBV6-6 and TRBJ2-7; no reliable D call. Between the trimmed V and J ends, which lost 8 bases and 2 bases, there was a span of 13 bases. In germline, CDR1 is MNHNY, CDR2 SVGAGI (reference sequence). The CDR3 consists of 13 residues. The CDR3 protein is CASGSGPPYEQYF. CDR3 nucleotides: TGTGCCAGCGGGTCCGGGCCCCCCTACGAGCAGTACTTC.

This clonotype is a singleton in its sample. This sequence joins TRBV28 and TRBJ2-3, with D possibly TRBD2 on 5 matching bases. CDR3 length: 13 amino acids. Trimming cost V 7 bases and J 4 bases, with 12 bases left between them. The germline V gene has CDR1 MDHEN and CDR2 SYDVKM. The CDR3 coding sequence is TGTGCCAGCATCCAAGGGAGTTCAGATACGCAGTATTTT. Protein product: CASIQGSSDTQYF.

This clonotype was detected ten times or more. The rearrangement uses TRBV7-9 and TRBJ2-7; 7 positions agree with TRBD2. CDR1 and CDR2 (germline): SEHNR, FQNEAQ (reference sequence). With V trimmed by 5 bases and J by 2 bases, 6 bases remained unmatched. CDR3 size: 14 residues. The CDR3 DNA reads as TGTGCCAGCAGCCTTAGCGGGCTCACCTACGAGCAGTACTTC. It translates to CASSLSGLTYEQYF. The full variable domain, its missing parts supplied by reference TRBV7-9 and TRBJ2-7, is DTGVSQNPRHKITKRGQNVTFRCDPISEHNRLYWYRQTLGQGPEFLTYFQNEAQLEKSRLLSDRFSAERPKGSFSTLEIQRTEQGDSAMYLCASSLSGLTYEQYFGPGTRLTVT.

This clonotype has only a few counts. The V call is TRBV6-1, the J call TRBJ2-6; no firm D call. The CDR3 is made up of 21 amino acids. Per germline, CDR1 MNHNS and CDR2 SASEGT. V was pared by 0 bases and J by 0 bases, with 21 bases between. The CDR3 here is CASSEAGRLTVGRSGANVLTF. The CDR3 DNA reads TGTGCCAGCAGTGAAGCAGGAAGGTTGACGGTGGGTCGCTCTGGGGCCAACGTCCTGACTTTC.

The V and J genes are TRBV11-2 and TRBJ2-3; D is possibly TRBD1 (6 bases). The germline V and J ends were trimmed by 5 bases and 5 bases, with 20 bases remaining between them. This CDR3 region has 16 residues. Per the germline V gene, CDR1 is SGHAT and CDR2 is FQNNGV. The CDR3 loop is CASSPSPTGSLDTQYF. CDR3 in DNA: TGTGCCAGCAGCCCTAGCCCAACAGGGAGCTTAGATACGCAGTATTTT. The variable domain in full, with the rest retrieved from reference TRBV11-2 and TRBJ2-3, is EAGVAQSPRYKIIEKRQSVAFWCNPISGHATLYWYQQILGQGPKLLIQFQNNGVVDDSQLPKDRFSAERLKGVDSTLKIQPAKLEDSAVYLCASSPSPTGSLDTQYFGPGTRLTVL.

The chain has TRBV6-2 or TRBV6-3 and TRBJ1-1, with D unresolved. The CDR3 consists of 14 residues. Germline CDR1 is MNHEY and CDR2 is SVGEGT. V was clipped by 4 bases and J by 3 bases, with 12 bases between them. The CDR3 DNA follows: TGTGCCAGCAGTTTGCTCGGTGACTACACTGAAGCTTTCTTT. Translated: CASSLLGDYTEAFF.

This sequence joins TRBV14 and TRBJ2-3; D is unclear. This CDR3 spans 15 amino acids. Germline CDR1 and CDR2: SGHDN and FVKESK. The V and J ends lost 4 bases and 0 bases respectively, with 11 bases between them. The CDR3 protein is CASSPLDLSTDTQYF. DNA for the CDR3: TGTGCCAGCAGCCCCTTGGACCTTAGCACAGATACGCAGTATTTT.

In this sample, this clonotype turned up many times. This chain joins TRBV4-2 and TRBJ2-5; possible D gene TRBD1, 7 bases. Trimming took 3 bases from V and 2 from J, leaving 13 bases between them. The CDR3 covers 15 residues. Germline loops: CDR1 LGHNA, CDR2 YNFKEQ. The CDR3 DNA sequence: TGTGCCAGCAGCCAGCGGGACAGCTATCAAGAGACCCAGTACTTC. Translation gives CASSQRDSYQETQYF.

This clonotype was recorded a few times. The CDR3 spells CSASRDTTYNEQFF. For the CDR3, the DNA is TGCAGTGCTTCGCGGGACACCACCTACAATGAGCAGTTCTTC. The rearrangement uses TRBV20-1 and TRBJ2-1, with D tentatively TRBD1 or TRBD2 (6 bases each). This CDR3 region has 14 residues. With 5 bases removed from V and 2 bases from J, the gap between germline ends came to 13 bases. The germline gives CDR1 DFQATT, CDR2 SNEGSKA (reference sequence).

This clonotype appeared many times. J is TRBJ2-1 and V is TRBV29-1, with TRBD2 matching 10 bases. With 4 bases clipped from V and 4 bases from J, the junction kept 7 bases outside the gene matches. This CDR3 spans 15 amino acids. The V gene's germline CDR1 is SQVTM and CDR2 ANQGSEA. The CDR3 DNA sequence: TGCAGCGTTGGGTCAGCGGGAGGGAGTTACAATGAGCAGTTCTTC. This translates into CSVGSAGGSYNEQFF.

This chain connects TRBV24-1 to TRBJ2-3, with D tentatively TRBD1 (8 bases). The V and J ends lost 4 bases and 1 base respectively, with 14 bases between them. Germline V gene sequence: CDR1 KGHDR, CDR2 SFDVKD. This CDR3 region has 16 residues. DNA for the CDR3: TGTGCCACCAGTGAACGGACAGGGAGGGGCACAGATACGCAGTATTTT. This encodes CATSERTGRGTDTQYF.

The CDR3: CASSVAPNGADEQFF. The CDR3 coding sequence is TGTGCCAGCAGCGTAGCCCCGAACGGAGCAGATGAGCAGTTCTTC. The chain carries TRBV9 and TRBJ2-1; the D is unclear. This CDR3 region has 15 residues. The V end was cut by 0 bases, the J end by 8 bases, with 15 bases between. Germline lookup yields CDR1 SGDLS and CDR2 YYNGEE.

This clonotype has more than one count but fewer than ten. The chain couples TRBV18 to TRBJ2-1; 7 bases align to TRBD1. Germline loops: CDR1 KGHSH, CDR2 LQKENI. The CDR3 is 14 amino acids. V trimming: 6 bases; J trimming: 9 bases; junction bases outside the gene matches: 11. CDR3 amino acids: CASSNRQGSLEQFF. The CDR3 DNA follows: TGTGCCAGCTCGAACCGACAGGGTAGCCTTGAGCAGTTCTTC.

This clonotype was detected ten times or more. The CDR3 DNA reads as TGTGCCAGCAGTCAGCGGGGTTACAATGAGCAGTTCTTC. It yields the protein CASSQRGYNEQFF. The rearrangement links TRBV12-3 or TRBV12-4 to TRBJ2-1, with TRBD2 matching over 7 bases. The ends lost 5 bases at V and 4 bases at J; junction bases unmatched: 2. The CDR3 is 13 amino acids.

This clonotype has a count of ten or more. This sequence joins TRBV7-8 and TRBJ2-1; no clear D. CDR3 length equals 16 residues. Germline loops: CDR1 SGHVS, CDR2 FQNEAQ. V gave up 5 bases and J gave up 3 bases, with 17 bases separating them. Here the CDR3 reads CASSHAAKVGYNEQFF. Here the CDR3 DNA reads TGTGCCAGCAGCCATGCGGCGAAAGTGGGCTACAATGAGCAGTTCTTC.

This clonotype showed up many times. The chain combines TRBV5-6 with TRBJ2-7; 9 bases align to TRBD1. Germline V gene data show CDR1 as SGHDT and CDR2 as YYEEEE. The CDR3 length is 17 residues. V shed 5 bases, J shed 1 base, and the junction held 13 bases outside the gene matches. Here the CDR3 reads CASSLLPTGTGSYEQYF. Written as DNA, the CDR3 is TGTGCCAGCAGTCTTTTGCCTACCGGGACAGGGTCCTACGAGCAGTACTTC. The full variable domain, completed using reference TRBV5-6 and TRBJ2-7, is DAGVTQSPTHLIKTRGQQVTLRCSPKSGHDTVSWYQQALGQGPQFIFQYYEEEERQRGNFPDRFSGHQFPNYSSELNVNALLLGDSALYLCASSLLPTGTGSYEQYFGPGTRLTVT.

This chain connects TRBV5-6 to TRBJ2-1; 12 bases map to TRBD2. The length of the CDR3 is 16 residues. V was clipped by 2 bases and J by 15 bases; unmatched bases: 15. The germline V gene encodes CDR1 SGHDT and CDR2 YYEEEE. CDR3 loop: CASSFTGLASGRAPFF. CDR3 DNA sequence: TGTGCCAGCAGCTTCACAGGCTTGGCTAGCGGGAGGGCACCGTTCTTC. The full variable domain, its missing parts supplied by reference TRBV5-6 and TRBJ2-1, is DAGVTQSPTHLIKTRGQQVTLRCSPKSGHDTVSWYQQALGQGPQFIFQYYEEEERQRGNFPDRFSGHQFPNYSSELNVNALLLGDSALYLCASSFTGLASGRAPFFGPGTRLTVL.

This clonotype appeared a few times. This chain links TRBV10-3 with TRBJ2-2; a weak D match, TRBD2 (6 bases). CDR1 and CDR2 from the germline V gene are ENHRY and SYGVKD. The V gene lost 6 bases and the J gene lost 0 bases, with 11 bases spanning the gap. The CDR3 runs to 15 residues. The CDR3 bases are TGTGCCATCAGCCTAGCGCAAGCGAACACCGGGGAGCTGTTTTTT. Translated: CAISLAQANTGELFF.

The chain recombines TRBV6-5 with TRBJ2-7; 10 nucleotides line up with TRBD1. This CDR3 has 15 amino acids. V was clipped by 7 bases and J by 4 bases; unmatched bases: 10. Looked up from germline, CDR1 is MNHEY and CDR2 is SVGAGI. CDR3 sequence reads: CASTRTTGGWYEQYF. CDR3 sequence (DNA): TGTGCCAGCACTAGGACGACAGGGGGCTGGTACGAGCAGTACTTC.

This clonotype came up many times. The rearrangement uses TRBV9 and TRBJ2-5, with D maybe TRBD1 (5 bases). Germline CDR1 SGDLS, CDR2 YYNGEE. The CDR3 contains 13 residues. V was trimmed by 3 bases and J by 5 bases, leaving 11 bases between them. For the CDR3, the DNA is TGTGCCAGCAGCGGACCGAAGGGGGAGACCCAGTACTTC. Protein product: CASSGPKGETQYF.

The chain joins TRBV28 to TRBJ2-5; 8 nucleotides line up with TRBD2. The CDR3 contains 14 residues. V was clipped by 6 bases and J by 3 bases; unmatched bases: 6. Germline loops: CDR1 MDHEN, CDR2 SYDVKM. The CDR3: CASSRGTRKETQYF. In nucleotides, the CDR3 is TGTGCCAGCAGCCGCGGGACTAGAAAAGAGACCCAGTACTTC.

The table lists this clonotype with a few counts. J is TRBJ1-3 and V is TRBV2; TRBD1 matches 7 bases. Trimming took 8 bases from V and 2 from J; bases not matched to a gene: 6. The CDR3 sequence is 14 residues long. Germline V CDR1 and CDR2: SNHLY, FYNNEI. CDR3 sequence: CASYQGQAGNTIYF. CDR3 sequence (DNA): TGTGCCAGCTACCAAGGACAGGCTGGAAACACCATATATTTT.

In its sample, this clonotype was seen a few times. This CDR3 reads CASSLDPAGTSAYEQYF. The CDR3, as DNA: TGCGCCAGCAGCTTGGACCCAGCCGGAACTTCGGCCTACGAGCAGTACTTC. The rearrangement joins TRBV5-1 to TRBJ2-7, with no clear D. V shed 0 bases and J shed 2 bases, with 18 bases lying between them. The CDR3 loop spans 17 amino acids. Germline values: CDR1 SGHRS, CDR2 YFSETQ.

This clonotype was counted only a few times. The chain carries TRBV12-3 or TRBV12-4 and TRBJ2-2; no clear D. V lost 1 base and J 2 bases, leaving 5 bases between the germline ends. CDR3 length: 14 amino acids. The CDR3 DNA is TGTGCCAGCAGTTTAGAGGGAAACACCGGGGAGCTGTTTTTT. Translating it yields CASSLEGNTGELFF.

This clonotype was counted a few times. CDR3 DNA: TGTGCCAGTTGGAGGGACAGGATATACAATGAGCAGTTCTTC. It translates to CASWRDRIYNEQFF. The chain is built from TRBV21-1 and TRBJ2-1; the tabulated D call, TRBD1, remains unverified against the DNA. TRBV21-1 represents a pseudogene. CDR3 length: 14 residues.

This clonotype was seen a handful of times. This chain links TRBV7-3 with TRBJ2-7; either TRBD1 or TRBD2 may fit D (5 bases each). Germline CDR1 is SGHTA and CDR2 is FQGTGA. V gave up 5 bases and J gave up 0 bases, with 14 bases separating them. The CDR3 sequence is 15 residues long. The CDR3 bases are TGTGCCAGCAGCCGAGGGGCAGGGAGCTCCTACGAGCAGTACTTC. Translating it yields CASSRGAGSSYEQYF.

The count of this clonotype is one. Since a much larger clone is just one base distant, this may be a read error. V gene TRBV29-1 combines with J gene TRBJ2-3; D is perhaps TRBD2 (6 bases). The CDR3 has 14 residues. Trimming pared 6 bases from V and 4 bases from J, leaving 17 bases between. Looked up from germline, CDR1 is SQVTM and CDR2 is ANQGSEA. As DNA, the CDR3 is TGCAGCGTCGCCCATAATAGCGGCCCAGATACGCAGTATTTT. Translated: CSVAHNSGPDTQYF.

This clonotype occurred many times. V gene TRBV5-6 combines with J gene TRBJ2-7; D possibly corresponds to TRBD1 (7 bases). V was shortened by 6 bases and J by 2 bases, with 15 bases between the two germline ends. CDR1 is SGHDT, CDR2 YYEEEE, per germline. The CDR3 sequence is 14 residues long. In nucleotides, the CDR3 is TGTGCCAGCACAAGTGCGGGACAGCCCTACGAGCAGTACTTC. Its protein is CASTSAGQPYEQYF. Looking up the rest from reference TRBV5-6 and TRBJ2-7 gives the full variable domain: DAGVTQSPTHLIKTRGQQVTLRCSPKSGHDTVSWYQQALGQGPQFIFQYYEEEERQRGNFPDRFSGHQFPNYSSELNVNALLLGDSALYLCASTSAGQPYEQYFGPGTRLTVT.

This clonotype has only a few counts. The chain links TRBV28 to TRBJ2-3; 12 bases agree with TRBD2. Germline values: CDR1 MDHEN, CDR2 SYDVKM. V dropped 5 bases and J dropped 7; count of bases not matched to a gene: 7. The CDR3 spans 15 residues. The CDR3, as DNA: TGTGCCAGCAGTCCCGGACTAGCGGGAATGAATACGCAGTATTTT. Its protein is CASSPGLAGMNTQYF.